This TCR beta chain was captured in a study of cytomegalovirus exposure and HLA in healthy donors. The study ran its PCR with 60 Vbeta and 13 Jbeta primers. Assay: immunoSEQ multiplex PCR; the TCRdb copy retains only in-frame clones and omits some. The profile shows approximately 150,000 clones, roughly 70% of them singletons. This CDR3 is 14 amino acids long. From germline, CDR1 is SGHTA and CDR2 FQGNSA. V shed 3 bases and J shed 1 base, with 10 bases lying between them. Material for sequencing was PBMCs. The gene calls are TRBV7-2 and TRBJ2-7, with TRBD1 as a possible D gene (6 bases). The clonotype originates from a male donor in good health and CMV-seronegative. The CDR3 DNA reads TGTGCCAGCAGCTTTGACAGGACTTCCTACGAGCAGTACTTC. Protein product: CASSFDRTSYEQYF. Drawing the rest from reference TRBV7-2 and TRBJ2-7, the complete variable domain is GAGVSQSPSNKVTEKGKDVELRCDPISGHTALYWYRQSLGQGLEFLIYFQGNSAPDKSGLPSDRFSAERTGGSVSTLTIQRTQQEDSAVYLCASSFDRTSYEQYFGPGTRLTVT.